These T cell receptor beta chains were read from a single sample in a study of molecular identifiers for immune sequencing clone quantification. TCRdb independently ran MiXCR on the PCR reads; one entry per CDR3 protein. The sample carries approximately 680,000 distinct CDR3 sequences, about 25% recorded once. Sequences were obtained from naive CD8+ T cells from blood, with Jurkat cell RNA spiked in. Every receptor here comes from a human donor in good health. Some libraries in this study had Jurkat cell RNA spiked in. Each CDR3 is given with its conserved first and last residue. D genes are given only for firm matches. Clone size is not always given. Where it is, it says once, few, many or a class for expanded clones.

size	V	J	D	DNA	CDR3
once	TRBV4-3	TRBJ1-6	NA	TGCGCCAGCAGCCAAGATTTCCCCGAGAGTTCACCCCTCCACTTT	CASSQDFPESSPLHF
few	TRBV27	TRBJ2-3	TRBD2	TGTGCCAGCAGTTTGGGGGTGCGGGAGAGCACAGATACGCAGTATTTT	CASSLGVRESTDTQYF
NA	TRBV14	TRBJ2-7	NA	TGTGCCAGCAGCTATTCGTTCCGCTACGAGCAGTACTTC	CASSYSFRYEQYF
few	TRBV19	TRBJ2-7	TRBD1	TGTGCCAGTAGTGAAAGGGGGCTGGGTTATCGGCAGTACTTC	CASSERGLGYRQYF
few	TRBV24-1	TRBJ2-3	TRBD1	TGTGCCACCAGTGTCACAGGGGAAACAGATACGCAGTATTTT	CATSVTGETDTQYF
few	TRBV24-1	TRBJ1-1	TRBD1	TGTGCCACCAGTGATGGGACAGGTTTGAACACTGAAGCTTTCTTT	CATSDGTGLNTEAFF
NA	TRBV30	TRBJ1-2	NA	TGTGCCTGGAGTATTCAGGGAGGGGATGGCCACACCTTC	CAWSIQGGDGHTF
once	TRBV6-5	TRBJ2-3	NA	TGTGCCAGCAGAGCAGGGGTAGCGGGTGCGCGGTATTTT	CASRAGVAGARYF
many	TRBV27	TRBJ1-1	NA	TGTGCCAGCAGTTGGGCGAGCCAGGTGAACACTGAAGCTTTCTTT	CASSWASQVNTEAFF
many	TRBV2	TRBJ1-5	NA	TGTGCCAGCAGTGAACGACAGGAGATTCCCCAGCATTTT	CASSERQEIPQHF